The 3 T cell receptor beta chains listed next were all sequenced from one sample in a study of T cells in Graves' hyperthyroidism and ophthalmopathy. RNA transcripts served as the template for amplifying TCR beta CDR3 regions. Using the HTBI primer set, a first-round RT-PCR was run on the TCR CDR3. TCRdb re-called the multiplex PCR reads with MiXCR, one entry per CDR3 protein. This table holds under 700,000 distinct CDR3 sequences, around 17% found once. The material sequenced was blood. These TCRs come from a woman between 18 and 30 years old with Graves' hyperthyroidism.

The rearrangement joins TRBV5-1 to TRBJ2-1; D remains ambiguous. The CDR3 runs 13 residues. V gave up 0 bases and J gave up 9 bases, with 10 bases separating them. Germline V lookup: CDR1 SGHRS, CDR2 YFSETQ. The CDR3 sequence is CASSLDAFGEQFF. The CDR3 bases are TGCGCCAGCAGCTTGGACGCGTTCGGTGAGCAGTTCTTC.

The CDR3 sequence is CSVVLQYNEQFF. The CDR3 bases are TGCAGCGTTGTTCTCCAGTACAATGAGCAGTTCTTC. The chain uses TRBV29-1 and TRBJ2-1; no firm D call. The CDR3 totals 12 residues. The germline CDR1 and CDR2 sequences are SQVTM and ANQGSEA. V lost 4 bases, J lost 4 bases, and 8 bases lay in between.

At least ten counts were recorded for this clonotype. The CDR3 loop reads CASSQDPGTGAEKLFF. The CDR3 nucleotides read TGTGCCAGCAGCCAAGATCCCGGGACAGGGGCTGAAAAACTGTTTTTT. The J gene is TRBJ1-4, the V gene TRBV3-1; TRBD1 agrees at 10 bases. Germline V gene sequence: CDR1 LGHDT, CDR2 YNNKEL (reference sequence). The CDR3 length is 16 residues. Trimming removed 0 bases from V and 7 bases from J; junction bases left unmatched: 5. The whole variable domain, filled in from reference TRBV3-1 and TRBJ1-4, reads DTAVSQTPKYLVTQMGNDKSIKCEQNLGHDTMYWYKQDSKKFLKIMFSYNNKELIINETVPNRFSPKSPDKAHLNLHINSLELGDSAVYFCASSQDPGTGAEKLFFGSGTQLSVL.